The TCR beta chain described here comes from a study of a mutant IDH1 vaccine in newly diagnosed glioma. TCRdb's copy holds only in-frame clones and misses some; the assay was immunoSEQ multiplex PCR. The sample shows fewer than 75,000 clones, roughly 84% of them seen only once. Trimming left V 5 bases short and J 0 bases short, with 2 bases between. The CDR3 contains 12 residues. Germline CDR1 and CDR2: MNHNY and SVGAGI (reference sequence). Sample time point: week 11, during vaccination. The vaccine gave 300 ug of a 20-mer mutant IDH1 peptide subcutaneously per dose. New WHO grade 3 or 4 astrocytomas that were IDH1-mutant and ATRX-lost had been found in donors. Details on this clone: Its antigen is as yet unknown.

The V call is TRBV6-6, the J call TRBJ1-5; D is undetermined. Here the sequenced sample was PBMCs, taken from a glioma patient whose treatment included an IDH1 peptide vaccine. The sequence derives from a woman aged 50 to 60 with glioma. The chain's CDR3 is CASSPSNQPQHF. CDR3 DNA sequence: TGTGCCAGCAGTCCTAGCAATCAGCCCCAGCATTTT.